The TCR beta chain described here comes from a study of blood T cells in healthy people across ages (dated by TCRdb to the mid-2010s). Background on the whole study: Template switching captured roughly one uniquely barcoded TCR beta cDNA molecule per two T cells in model experiments. To track age-related changes in TCR beta repertoire diversity, the study relied on deep sequencing normalized with unique cDNA molecular identifiers. The donors were split into four age groups: young (average approximately 16 years), middle-aged (over 35), aged (more than 60) and long-lived (more than 80). To avoid experimental bias, donors of different ages were spread randomly across the sequencing lanes. Using the same blood draw, the study looked at two additional independent replicas of 1 million unique cDNA reads for two donors, one aged 18 to 30 and the other aged 80 or older.

Germline trimming: 5 bases from V, 7 bases from J; junction bases outside gene matches: 13. From the cysteine up to the phenylalanine, the CDR3 has a length of 18 residues. The entry retains the CDR3 DNA only, 54 bases that are in frame from base 1. The germline V gene encodes CDR1 SGHAT and CDR2 FQDESV (reference sequence). Systemically healthy Caucasian individuals from Russia, roughly 40 in total and aged about 6 to 95 years, were included as donors. Each donor gave around 9.5 milliliters of peripheral blood, collected into EDTA-treated Vacutainer tubes. Ficoll-Paque density-gradient centrifugation was used to isolate PBMCs, with at least 6.5 million per sample. Trizol reagent was used to extract total RNA from PBMCs, with at least 6 micrograms per sample. For every donor, flow cytometry on a PBMC aliquot measured the percentage of naive CD45RAhigh/CD27high T cells. This clonotype has just one count. The specificity of this receptor is unknown. Base-call qualities are not available, and no considerably larger clone is one nucleotide away.

The protocol used for the library was 5' RACE. The sequencer listed for this sample is Illumina HiSeq 2500. The second PCR ran for roughly 6 to 11 cycles and used a J-beta primer mix along with a sample-barcoded 5' primer. Each TCR beta cDNA molecule received a unique molecular identifier from a template-switch 5' adaptor carrying 12 random nucleotides. Each sample yielded at least 2.5 million CDR3-containing paired-end reads. First-strand cDNA was synthesized from all RNA with the Mint cDNA synthesis kit, primed by a TRBC-specific oligonucleotide. Following uracil-DNA glycosylase treatment, a first 18-cycle PCR with universal primers M1SS and BC2_uni_R was performed on all cDNA. The paper's data handling went like this. For normalization, 1 million high-quality reads, each with a distinct molecular identifier, were randomly selected from each sample. Instead of being binned into consensus sequences, reads with shared molecular identifiers were discarded. CDR3 identification, clonotype clustering and error correction used MiTCR with a Q25 quality threshold and the strictest error-elimination algorithm. A nonparametric unseen species model using Euler transformation provided a lower-bound estimate of total TCR beta diversity. TCRdb reworked the public reads: Q25 trimming with fastp, MiXCR clone assembly, productive beta chains retained. Rows with a matching CDR3 protein are joined into one entry that keeps the most common DNA and genes. Here the V and J calls rest on TCRdb's processing, not on the authors' analysis. This sample gives about 1.8 million distinct CDR3 sequences in total; about 50% of them show up just once. The ten most abundant clones make up over 2% of the sample.

Study-wide findings and limitations: Because the CMV infection status of the donors was unknown, age-related changes in expanded clonotypes may potentially have been confounded. The long-lived group showed more naive CD4+ T cells, fewer expanded clones and increased TCR diversity than the aged group, suggesting age selection. The percentage of naive T cells measured by flow cytometry correlated strongly with observed TCR beta diversity. Observed TCR beta diversity per million T cells fell roughly linearly with age, and a significant reduction was already apparent by age around 36. Estimates of total diversity from one million sequenced T cells were regarded as lower bounds and underestimates. Conclusive comparison of naive and antigen-experienced compartments was prevented by the profiling of bulk unsorted PBMCs.

The TCR was taken from a woman in her forties in good health. Sequencing was done on a sample of blood. The sequence links TRBV11-1 to TRBJ2-1; TRBD2 aligns with 14 central bases. CDR3 protein: CASSARIGTSGGLNEQFF. The DNA is as follows: TGTGCCAGCAGCGCGAGAATCGGGACTAGCGGGGGACTAAATGAGCAGTTCTTC. Outside the CDR3, residues come from the reference TRBV11-1 and TRBJ2-1 proteins, so the full variable domain is: EAEVAQSPRYKITEKSQAVAFWCDPISGHATLYWYRQILGQGPELLVQFQDESVVDDSQLPKDRFSAERLKGVDSTLKIQPAELGDSAMYLCASSARIGTSGGLNEQFFGPGTRLTVL.